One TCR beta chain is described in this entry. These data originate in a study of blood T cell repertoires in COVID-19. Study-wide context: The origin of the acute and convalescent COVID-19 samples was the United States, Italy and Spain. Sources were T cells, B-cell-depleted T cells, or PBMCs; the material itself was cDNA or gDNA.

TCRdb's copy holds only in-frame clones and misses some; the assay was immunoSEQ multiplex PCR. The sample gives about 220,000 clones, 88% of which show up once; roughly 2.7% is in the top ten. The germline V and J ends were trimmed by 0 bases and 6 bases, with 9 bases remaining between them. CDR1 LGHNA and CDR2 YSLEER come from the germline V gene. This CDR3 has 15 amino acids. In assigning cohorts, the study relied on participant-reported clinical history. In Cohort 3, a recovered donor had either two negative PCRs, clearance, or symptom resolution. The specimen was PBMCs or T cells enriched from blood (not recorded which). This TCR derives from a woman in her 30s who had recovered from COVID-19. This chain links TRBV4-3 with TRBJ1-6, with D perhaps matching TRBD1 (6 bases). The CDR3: CASSQDRGLNSPLHF. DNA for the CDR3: TGCGCCAGCAGCCAAGACAGGGGCCTTAATTCACCCCTCCACTTT.